This TCR beta chain was profiled in a study of graft-versus-host responses after intestinal transplantation. Study summary: Multivisceral, liver-intestinal, or isolated intestinal grafts went to recipients.

Study-wide points: Among recipient marrow samples, GvH clones were found; some appeared first in ileum or blood. The highest levels of circulating GvH clones went along with early declines in HvG clones after transplant.

Profiled with immunoSEQ multiplex PCR; TCRdb holds only in-frame clones, not every one. The table has tens of thousands of clones, about 93% seen once. For this clone: The antigen remains undetermined.

The germline gives CDR1 PRHDT, CDR2 FYEKMQ (reference sequence). Deletions cut 2 bases from V and 5 bases from J, with 12 bases between. The CDR3 has 14 amino acids. Here the sequenced sample was unstimulated CD8+ T cells sorted from spleen or lymph node cells, taken before transplant. This chain links TRBV13 with TRBJ1-2; maybe TRBD1 (5 bases). This sequence originates from a human donor who was the organ donor for an intestinal transplant. The chain's CDR3 is CASSLLQVGYGYTF. The CDR3 nucleotides read TGTGCCAGCAGCTTACTACAGGTCGGGTATGGCTACACCTTC. Full variable domain (remainder filled in from reference TRBV13 and TRBJ1-2): AAGVIQSPRHLIKEKRETATLKCYPIPRHDTVYWYQQGPGQDPQFLISFYEKMQSDKGSIPDRFSAQQFSDYHSELNMSSLELGDSALYFCASSLLQVGYGYTFGSGTRLTVV.